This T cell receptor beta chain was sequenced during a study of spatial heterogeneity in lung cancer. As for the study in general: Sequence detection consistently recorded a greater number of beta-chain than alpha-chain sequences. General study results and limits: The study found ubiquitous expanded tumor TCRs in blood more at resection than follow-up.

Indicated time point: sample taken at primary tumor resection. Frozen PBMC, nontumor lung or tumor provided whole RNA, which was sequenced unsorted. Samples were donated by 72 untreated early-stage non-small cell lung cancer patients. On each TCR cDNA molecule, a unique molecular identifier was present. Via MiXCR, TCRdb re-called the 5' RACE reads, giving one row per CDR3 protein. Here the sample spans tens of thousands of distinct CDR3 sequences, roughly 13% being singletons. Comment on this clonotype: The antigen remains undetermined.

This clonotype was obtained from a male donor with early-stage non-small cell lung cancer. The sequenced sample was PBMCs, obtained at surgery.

The CDR3 nucleotides are TGTGCAAGTCGCTTAGTAGGAGTAAAGGGCAGGGGTAACTACAATGAGCAGTTCTTC. It encodes CASRLVGVKGRGNYNEQFF. The chain carries TRBV12-2 and TRBJ2-1; the table's D gene call, TRBD1, was not cross checked with the DNA. TRBV12-2 is designated a pseudogene. This CDR3 comprises 19 residues.